Below are 10 T cell receptor beta chains sequenced from a single sample in a study of blood T cell repertoires in COVID-19. TCRdb's table, derived via immunoSEQ multiplex PCR, lists solely in-frame clones and lacks some. Of some 390,000 clones listed, around 84% are singletons. What was sequenced was peripheral blood. These receptors were taken from a human donor in a cohort sampled during active COVID-19.

The J gene is TRBJ2-1, the V gene TRBV24-1; maybe TRBD1 (5 bases). Germline V gene sequence: CDR1 KGHDR, CDR2 SFDVKD. The CDR3 totals 13 residues. Trimming removed 4 bases at V and 7 bases at J, with 10 bases between. The CDR3 nucleotides read TGTGCCACCAGTGAAGGGGTGAGGAATGAGCAGTTCTTC. The encoded protein is CATSEGVRNEQFF.

J is TRBJ1-1 and V is TRBV10-2; unclear D gene. CDR1 and CDR2 from the germline V gene are WSHSY and SAAADI. V gave up 6 bases and J gave up 4 bases, with 9 bases separating them. The CDR3 spans 12 residues. The CDR3 DNA reads as TGCGCCAGCAGCGGACGGGGCACTGAAGCTTTCTTT. Residues: CASSGRGTEAFF.

The V gene is TRBV5-1, the J gene TRBJ1-2, with 8 bases lining up with TRBD1. CDR3 size: 16 residues. After removal of 1 base from V and 2 bases from J, the junction contained 7 bases not matched to a gene. Germline-derived CDR1 and CDR2 are SGHRS and YFSETQ. The CDR3 protein is CASSLQTGASNYGYTF. The CDR3 region has the DNA TGCGCCAGCAGCTTGCAGACAGGGGCCTCCAACTATGGCTACACCTTC.

A few counts support this clone. This chain links TRBV3-1 (or the pseudogene TRBV3-2) with TRBJ1-2; perhaps TRBD1 as D (6 bases). The CDR3 has 15 amino acids. Between the trimmed V and J ends, which lost 4 bases and 0 bases, there was a span of 12 bases. Germline V lookup: CDR1 LGHDT, CDR2 YNNKEL (reference sequence). CDR3 sequence: CASSPNRVANYGYTF. DNA for the CDR3: TGTGCCAGCAGCCCTAACAGGGTCGCTAACTATGGCTACACCTTC.

In nucleotides, the CDR3 is TGTGCCAGCAGCCCGCTGAGGCCCTCGGCCGGGGAGCTGTTTTTT. The encoded protein is CASSPLRPSAGELFF. The chain joins TRBV7-7 to TRBJ2-2; no definite D call. V was shortened by 5 bases and J by 6 bases, with 16 bases between the two germline ends. The V gene's germline CDR1 is SSHAT and CDR2 FNYEAQ (reference sequence). The CDR3 runs 15 residues.

This rearrangement joins TRBV28 to TRBJ1-1; no reliable D call. The CDR3 has 14 amino acids. Trimming shortened V by 5 bases and J by 1 base, and 11 bases separated the two germline ends. Germline assignment: CDR1 MDHEN and CDR2 SYDVKM. CDR3: CASSLVRRNTEAFF. CDR3 DNA sequence: TGTGCCAGCAGTCTCGTTCGCAGGAACACTGAAGCTTTCTTT.

The V gene is TRBV5-6, the J gene TRBJ2-3, with TRBD2 matching 10 bases. After removal of 2 bases from V and 4 bases from J, the junction contained 13 bases not matched to a gene. This CDR3 has 18 residues. The germline gives CDR1 SGHDT, CDR2 YYEEEE. CDR3 sequence: CASSFLSGGAVLADTQYF. DNA of the CDR3: TGTGCCAGCAGCTTTCTAAGCGGGGGGGCCGTCCTCGCAGATACGCAGTATTTT.

CDR3 sequence: CASSPTGNPSTEAFF. CDR3 DNA sequence: TGTGCCAGCTCACCGACAGGGAACCCCAGCACTGAAGCTTTCTTT. The V and J genes are TRBV18 and TRBJ1-1; TRBD1 matches 7 bases. The germline CDR1 and CDR2 sequences are KGHSH and LQKENI. V was pared by 3 bases and J by 4 bases, with 8 bases of the junction left unmatched. The CDR3 contains 15 residues.

The chain has TRBV5-1 and TRBJ1-5; D unclear. From germline, CDR1 is SGHRS and CDR2 YFSETQ. V lost 4 bases and J 5 bases, leaving 10 bases between the germline ends. The CDR3 is 13 amino acids. The CDR3 sequence: CASSPNPDQPQHF. Here the CDR3 DNA reads TGCGCCAGCAGCCCAAACCCGGATCAGCCCCAGCATTTT.

The rearrangement uses TRBV9 and TRBJ1-3, with 7 bases lining up with TRBD1. Germline values: CDR1 SGDLS, CDR2 YYNGEE. Trimming cost V 3 bases and J 6 bases; bases outside gene matches: 6. The CDR3 has 14 residues. CDR3 DNA: TGTGCCAGCAGCGCGACAGGGAGAGAAAACACCATATATTTT. Its translation is CASSATGRENTIYF.